Following are 19 T cell receptor beta chains from one sample sequenced in a study of T-cell reconstitution after alpha-beta-depleted transplantation in children. Unique molecular identifiers tagged the TCRbeta library. Via MiXCR, TCRdb re-called the PCR reads, giving one row per CDR3 protein. The sample lists 600,000 to 700,000 distinct CDR3 sequences, over 15% occurring once. The sample was PBMCs from the stem cell graft donor, taken from the stem cell graft. The receptors shown here come from a human donor who donated a stem cell graft to a child with acute myeloid leukemia.

This clonotype was seen a few times. V and J are TRBV7-2 and TRBJ1-3, with D uncertain. CDR1 SGHTA and CDR2 FQGNSA come from the germline V gene. The V gene lost 5 bases and the J gene lost 0 bases, with 11 bases spanning the gap. This CDR3 is built from 15 residues. The CDR3 sequence is CASSINHSSGNTIYF. The DNA for the CDR3 is TGTGCCAGCAGCATCAATCACTCCTCTGGAAACACCATATATTTT.

This clonotype was counted at least ten times. This CDR3 is CASSQGPYGGYTF. The CDR3 bases are TGTGCCAGCAGTCAGGGACCATATGGTGGCTACACCTTC. The chain employs TRBV12-3 or TRBV12-4 and TRBJ1-2; possible D gene TRBD1, 5 bases. The CDR3 has 13 amino acids. V was cut by 5 bases and J by 7 bases, with 14 bases left in between.

A word on this clonotype: This may arise from a read error, as a much more abundant clone is one base away. This chain connects TRBV7-2 to TRBJ1-6; 9 nucleotides match TRBD1. Looked up from germline, CDR1 is SGHTA and CDR2 is FQGNSA. CDR3 length: 13 residues. The CDR3 is CDSNDRGVMTLHF. The CDR3 DNA reads as TGTGACAGCAACGACAGGGGGGTAATGACCCTCCACTTT.

This clonotype was counted many times. The chain links TRBV29-1 to TRBJ2-5; D unresolved. V lost 0 bases, J lost 0 bases, and 11 bases lay in between. The germline CDR1 and CDR2 sequences are SQVTM and ANQGSEA. The CDR3 covers 15 residues. Written as DNA, the CDR3 is TGCAGCGTTGAAGACTTTAGAGTTTACCAAGAGACCCAGTACTTC. It translates to CSVEDFRVYQETQYF. Using reference TRBV29-1 and TRBJ2-5 for the parts outside the CDR3, the full variable domain is SAVISQKPSRDICQRGTSLTIQCQVDSQVTMMFWYRQQPGQSLTLIATANQGSEATYESGFVIDKFPISRPNLTFSTLTVSNMSPEDSSIYLCSVEDFRVYQETQYFGPGTRLLVL.

The chain links TRBV19 to TRBJ2-1, with D hard to call. Germline CDR1 is LNHDA and CDR2 is SQIVND (reference sequence). With 5 bases removed from V and 14 bases from J, the gap between germline ends came to 19 bases. There are 13 residues in the CDR3. CDR3 sequence (DNA): TGTGCCAGTAGTGTCCTACTTGGACGAAGGGAGTTCTTC. It codes for CASSVLLGRREFF.

There are a few counts of this clonotype. The chain recombines TRBV21-1 with TRBJ2-2; no check of the table's D call, TRBD1, against the DNA was made. TRBV21-1 is annotated as a pseudogene. This CDR3 comprises 15 residues. The CDR3 sequence: CASNLYRVGTGELFF. CDR3 DNA: TGTGCCAGCAACCTATACAGGGTGGGCACCGGGGAGCTGTTTTTT.

This clonotype was observed many times. The rearrangement uses TRBV5-5 and TRBJ2-7; TRBD1 matches at 8 bases. Trimming removed 4 bases from V and 9 bases from J; junction bases left unmatched: 12. Germline V lookup: CDR1 SGHKS, CDR2 YYEKEE (reference sequence). The CDR3 covers 14 residues. This CDR3 is CASSLWTGQDGQYV. The CDR3 region has the DNA TGTGCCAGCAGCCTTTGGACAGGGCAGGACGGGCAGTACGTC.

This clonotype was counted a few times. The chain carries TRBV5-5 and TRBJ1-5; a possible D gene is TRBD1 (6 bases). Germline V gene data show CDR1 as SGHKS and CDR2 as YYEKEE (reference sequence). Trimming removed 3 bases at V and 7 bases at J, with 11 bases between. The CDR3 is 13 amino acids. The CDR3 spells CASSWGAGQPQHF. CDR3 DNA sequence: TGTGCCAGCAGCTGGGGGGCGGGCCAGCCCCAGCATTTT.

In DNA form, the CDR3 reads TGCAGCGTTCCGGGACAGGGGCTAAACACCGGGGAGCTGTTTTTT. The encoded protein is CSVPGQGLNTGELFF. The chain is built from TRBV29-1 and TRBJ2-2, with TRBD1 identical over 10 bases. The ends lost 5 bases at V and 2 bases at J; junction bases unmatched: 5. The CDR3 runs 15 residues. Germline V lookup: CDR1 SQVTM, CDR2 ANQGSEA.

This clonotype was detected ten times or more. J is TRBJ2-1 and V is TRBV6-5, with a weak D call TRBD1 (6 bases). The CDR3 has 14 residues. The germline V gene has CDR1 MNHEY and CDR2 SVGAGI. The V end was cut by 2 bases, the J end by 8 bases, with 13 bases between. The CDR3 is CASSYLGAIHEQFF. CDR3 bases: TGTGCCAGCAGTTACCTGGGGGCAATCCATGAGCAGTTCTTC.

This rearrangement joins TRBV11-2 to TRBJ2-1; maybe TRBD1 (6 bases). V lost 5 bases to trimming and J lost 15 bases, with 20 bases between them. The CDR3 spans 13 residues. Germline V gives CDR1 SGHAT, CDR2 FQNNGV. CDR3 amino acids: CASSPNSRQAPFF. CDR3 DNA: TGTGCCAGCAGCCCTAACTCTCGACAGGCCCCGTTCTTC.

The chain joins TRBV5-1 to TRBJ2-5; 9 nucleotides match TRBD1. V lost 0 bases and J lost 5; bases outside the gene matches: 5. The length of the CDR3 is 15 residues. Germline V gene lookup returns CDR1 SGHRS and CDR2 YFSETQ. CDR3 loop: CASSLVQGAEETQYF. The CDR3 DNA sequence: TGCGCCAGCAGCTTGGTACAGGGGGCAGAGGAGACCCAGTACTTC.

This clonotype was seen repeatedly, ten times or more. The CDR3 nucleotides read TGTGCCAGCAGTTACACCGACCCGACTAGGGCCTATGAGCAGTTCTTC. Translating it yields CASSYTDPTRAYEQFF. The gene calls are TRBV6-5 and TRBJ2-1; TRBD2 might be the D (6 bases). V was clipped by 2 bases and J by 8 bases, with 19 bases between them. This CDR3 has 16 residues. The germline V gene has CDR1 MNHEY and CDR2 SVGAGI.

On this clonotype: Compared with germline, one end of the junction differs, possibly owing to a read error. The J gene is TRBJ1-6, the V gene TRBV20-1; TRBD1 aligns across 10 bases. This CDR3 spans 16 amino acids. Germline lookup yields CDR1 DFQATT and CDR2 SNEGSKA (reference sequence). The CDR3 is CCASGTGDYYNSPLHF. CDR3 DNA sequence: TGCTGTGCTTCCGGGACAGGGGACTACTATAATTCACCCCTCCACTTT.

J is TRBJ1-3 and V is TRBV10-1; D may be TRBD1 (5 bases). With 4 bases removed from V and 0 bases from J, the gap between germline ends came to 10 bases. The CDR3 totals 15 residues. Looked up from germline, CDR1 is WNHNN and CDR2 is SYGVQD (reference sequence). Here the CDR3 DNA reads TGCGCCAGCAGTGGCCGGGGCTTCTCTGGAAACACCATATATTTT. Its protein product is CASSGRGFSGNTIYF.

This clonotype was counted ten times or more. The rearrangement links TRBV20-1 to TRBJ1-2; 9 bases fit TRBD1. Germline loops: CDR1 DFQATT, CDR2 SNEGSKA (reference sequence). There are 14 residues in the CDR3. V lost 5 bases and J lost 2; bases outside the gene matches: 6. The CDR3 reads CSAPRDRANYGYTF. CDR3 DNA sequence: TGCAGTGCTCCGCGGGACAGGGCCAACTATGGCTACACCTTC.

Ten or more counts support this clonotype. The chain has TRBV29-1 and TRBJ2-5; D tentatively fits TRBD1 or TRBD2 (6 bases each). There are 13 residues in the CDR3. Germline V gene sequence: CDR1 SQVTM, CDR2 ANQGSEA. Trimming shortened V by 4 bases and J by 5 bases, and 14 bases separated the two germline ends. CDR3 loop: CSVAQGGEETQYF. In nucleotides, the CDR3 is TGCAGCGTTGCACAGGGAGGTGAGGAGACCCAGTACTTC.

This clonotype has at least ten counts. The gene calls are TRBV20-1 and TRBJ1-1; TRBD1 is a possible D gene (5 bases). This CDR3 has 14 amino acids. With 0 bases removed from V and 4 bases from J, the gap between germline ends came to 12 bases. Germline V gene data show CDR1 as DFQATT and CDR2 as SNEGSKA (reference sequence). This chain's CDR3 is CSARDQGGTTEAFF. The CDR3, as DNA: TGCAGTGCTAGAGATCAAGGAGGGACCACTGAAGCTTTCTTT.

This clonotype was detected a few times. The chain is built from TRBV27 and TRBJ1-5, with D unresolved. Germline V CDR1 and CDR2: MNHEY, SMNVEV (reference sequence). CDR3 length: 17 residues. V was pared by 2 bases and J by 1 base, with 15 bases between. The CDR3, as DNA: TGTGCCAGCAGTTTAGGACGAAGTTATGGGAGCAATCAGCCCCAGCATTTT. Translated: CASSLGRSYGSNQPQHF.